This TCR beta chain was profiled in a study of blood T cell repertoires in COVID-19 (dated by TCRdb to the early 2020s). About the investigation overall: Samples from collaborators originated in the United States, Italy and Spain and spanned both the acute and convalescent phases of COVID-19. The prospective study material was composed of cDNA or gDNA derived from T cells, B-cell-depleted T cells, or PBMCs. Deeply sampled blood TCRbeta repertoires from subjects exposed to, actively infected with, or recovered from COVID-19 were included in the dataset. The repertoires were released in a freely available public database meant as a resource for research on the immune response to SARS-CoV-2. Samples came from the ongoing ImmuneRACE study (first 160 participants) plus 1,254 subjects from 6 global collaborators. A de-identified subject ID, COVID-19 status, age in years and sex were almost always included in the sample metadata. Where HLA class I and class II types were available, the types were taken from metadata supplied by the sample provider, not from assay-based typing. What the study reported, not specific to this receptor: The amount of clinical and demographic metadata varied by source and participant and was provided uncurated.

TCRbeta CDR3 regions were amplified from genomic DNA using the immunoSEQ Assay, a bias-controlled multiplex PCR. From the authors' description of their analysis: The number of nucleated cells in each sample was estimated from the amplification of reference gene primers within the assay. Sequence reads were collapsed and filtered to measure the absolute abundance of every unique TCRbeta CDR3 rearrangement. For each sample, productive Simpson clonality was calculated by taking the square root of Simpson's diversity index across productive rearrangements. As stored in TCRdb, this immuneACCESS dataset retains in-frame rearrangements with V and J assigned. A fraction of the clones does not appear; measured against another copy, unresolved V genes explain less than half of the discrepancy, and the remainder lacks a known reason. V, J and clone size are taken as reported in that table, and D and trimming were inferred from the DNA itself. Here the sample has about 150,000 clones; roughly 84% occur a single time. The top ten clonotypes cover 5.2% of the sample.

This clone showed up just a few times. This clone's antigen is unknown. Within one base of it there is no much larger clone, and no base qualities were kept. Participants in the prospective study were enrolled through a virtual design, were aged about 18 to 100 years, and lived in roughly 26 United States geographic areas. To assign participants to cohorts, the prospective study relied on clinical history that participants themselves reported in a screening survey and a study questionnaire. Exposed participants had been in contact, within 2 weeks of entering the study, with a person who had a PCR-confirmed or clinician-diagnosed case of COVID-19. Mobile phlebotomists in the prospective study collected whole blood, serum and a nasopharyngeal or oropharyngeal swab from every participant. Participants in the prospective study had the option to provide additional blood draws and questionnaires over a roughly 2-month period. Blood samples from the prospective study were shipped frozen or at room temperature prior to DNA extraction.

From its cysteine to its phenylalanine, the CDR3 spans 15 amino acids. Only the CDR3 region is kept as DNA, spanning 45 bases read in frame from base 1. What was sequenced was PBMCs or T cells enriched from blood (not recorded which). The rearranged chain carries TRBV21-1 and TRBJ1-1. TRBV21-1 is labeled a pseudogene. The sequence came from a man aged 70 or older who had been exposed to COVID-19. The CDR3 reads CASSKVRRQNTEAFF. The DNA sequence follows: TGTGCCAGCAGCAAAGTAAGGCGGCAGAACACTGAAGCTTTCTTT.